This TCR beta chain appears in the sequencing data of a study of blood T cell repertoires in COVID-19. On the study more broadly: PBMCs, B-cell-depleted T cells, or T cells were the source of the cDNA or gDNA that made up the material.

V was clipped by 4 bases and J by 6 bases; unmatched bases: 2. From germline, CDR1 is SQVTM and CDR2 ANQGSEA. The CDR3 is 11 amino acids. Original handling: It was from reference gene primer amplification that nucleated cell counts were estimated. Profiling relied on immunoSEQ multiplex PCR, and the TCRdb table lists in-frame clones only, not all of them. Clone size and V and J calls were adopted from that table, with D and trimming inferred from the DNA. The table has about 240,000 clones, roughly 80% seen once. The clonotype was recovered from a woman aged 18-29 years with acute or convalescent COVID-19. This sequence joins TRBV29-1 and TRBJ2-7; 8 bases match TRBD2. The sequenced material came from peripheral blood. The CDR3 bases are TGCAGCGTTGCAGCGGGAGTCGAGCAGTACTTC. Its translation is CSVAAGVEQYF.